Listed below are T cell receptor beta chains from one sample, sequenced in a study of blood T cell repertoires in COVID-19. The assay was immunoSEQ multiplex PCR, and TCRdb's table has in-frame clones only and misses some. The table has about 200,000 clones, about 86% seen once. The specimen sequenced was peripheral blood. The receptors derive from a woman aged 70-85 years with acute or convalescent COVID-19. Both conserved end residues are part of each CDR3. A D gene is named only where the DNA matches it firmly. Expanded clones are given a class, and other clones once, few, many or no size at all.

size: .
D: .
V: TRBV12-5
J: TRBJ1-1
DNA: TGTGCTAGTGGCCCTGACAGAAACACTGAAGCTTTCTTT
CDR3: CASGPDRNTEAFF

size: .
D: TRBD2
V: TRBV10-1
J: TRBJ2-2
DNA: TGCGCCAGCAGTGTAGCGGGCACCGGGGAGCTGTTTTTT
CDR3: CASSVAGTGELFF

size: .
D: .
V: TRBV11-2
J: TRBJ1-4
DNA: TGTGCCAGCAGCCAGACAGGCTATAATGAAAAACTGTTTTTT
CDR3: CASSQTGYNEKLFF

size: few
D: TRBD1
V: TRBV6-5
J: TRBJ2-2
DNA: TGTGCCAGCAGTTACGGGGACAGGGGGGCCGGGGAGCTGTTTTTT
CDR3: CASSYGDRGAGELFF

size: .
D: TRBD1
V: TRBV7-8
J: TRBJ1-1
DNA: TGTGCCAGCAGCGTTTATCCGGGACAGGGGACTGAAGCTTTCTTT
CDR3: CASSVYPGQGTEAFF

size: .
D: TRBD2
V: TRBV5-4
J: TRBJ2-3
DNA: TGTGCCAGCAGCTCAAGTCCGGGACTAGCGGGGAAAAGCACAGATACGCAGTATTTT
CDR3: CASSSSPGLAGKSTDTQYF

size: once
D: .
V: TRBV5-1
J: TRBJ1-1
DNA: TGCGCCAGCACCTTAGGCGGGGTTCGCGTTGGGACTGAAGCTTTCTTT
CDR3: CASTLGGVRVGTEAFF

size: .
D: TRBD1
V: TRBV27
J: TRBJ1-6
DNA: TGTGCCAGCAGGGGACAGGGGGCGGGTAATTCACCCCTCCACTTT
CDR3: CASRGQGAGNSPLHF

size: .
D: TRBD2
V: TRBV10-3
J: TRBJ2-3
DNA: TGTGCCATCAGTCCAGCGGGGGGGCAGGGAGATACGCAGTATTTT
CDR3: CAISPAGGQGDTQYF

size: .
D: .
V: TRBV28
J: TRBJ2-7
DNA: TGTGCCAGCATCATTGGACTTCCAGCTCCCTACGAGCAGTACTTC
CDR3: CASIIGLPAPYEQYF

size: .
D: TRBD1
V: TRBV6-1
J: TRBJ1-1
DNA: TGTGCCAGCAGTGGCCTCGGACAGGGTGACACTGAAGCTTTCTTT
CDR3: CASSGLGQGDTEAFF

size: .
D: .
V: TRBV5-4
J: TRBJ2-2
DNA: TGTGCCAGCACCCCCGGGATCACCGGGGAGCTGTTTTTT
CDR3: CASTPGITGELFF

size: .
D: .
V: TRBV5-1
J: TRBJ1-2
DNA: TGCGCCAGCAGCTTCGGGGAGCCGTACTATGGCTACACCTTC
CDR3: CASSFGEPYYGYTF

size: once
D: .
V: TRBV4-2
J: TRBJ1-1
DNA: TGTGCCAGCAGCCACACGTCTACAAACTCAGGACGCGGGACTGAAGCTTTCTTT
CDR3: CASSHTSTNSGRGTEAFF